This passage covers 22 T cell receptor beta chains from one sample sequenced in a study of control samples from healthy donors and cancer patients. Libraries were prepared by immunoSEQ multiplex PCR; TCRdb keeps only in-frame clonotypes and omits some of them. The sample includes over 85,000 clones, about 90% of them seen just once. The sequencing sample was made of blood. The receptors derive from a woman under 30 in good health.

The chain links TRBV6-6 to TRBJ1-1, with 10 bases aligning to TRBD1. Germline V gene sequence: CDR1 MNHNY, CDR2 SVGAGI (reference sequence). This CDR3 is built from 15 residues. Germline trimming cut 5 bases from V and 2 bases from J; bases unmatched to any gene: 5. The CDR3 DNA follows: TGTGCCAGCAGTGTAGGACAGGGGGTTAACACTGAAGCTTTCTTT. Its translation: CASSVGQGVNTEAFF.

The J gene is TRBJ1-5, the V gene TRBV18; a weak D match, TRBD1 (6 bases). Germline values: CDR1 KGHSH, CDR2 LQKENI. The length of the CDR3 is 12 residues. V was pared by 6 bases and J by 7 bases, with 10 bases between. CDR3 in amino acids: CASSGGEQPQHF. CDR3 DNA sequence: TGTGCCAGCTCGGGGGGCGAGCAGCCCCAGCATTTT.

The chain is built from TRBV5-1 and TRBJ1-2; 7 nucleotides line up with TRBD1. From germline, CDR1 is SGHRS and CDR2 YFSETQ. The CDR3 sequence is 14 residues long. With V trimmed by 4 bases and J by 2 bases, 5 bases remained unmatched. Here the CDR3 reads CASSGGQPNYGYTF. The CDR3, as DNA: TGCGCCAGCAGCGGGGGACAGCCAAACTATGGCTACACCTTC.

J is TRBJ2-7 and V is TRBV11-3; D ambiguous. Germline CDR1 and CDR2: SGHNT and YENEEA. The CDR3 runs 12 residues. Trimming pared 0 bases from V and 5 bases from J, leaving 5 bases between. CDR3 amino acids: CASSLDTHEQYF. CDR3 coding DNA: TGTGCCAGCAGCTTAGATACACACGAGCAGTACTTC.

The CDR3 spells CASSPTGGSGYTF. In nucleotides, the CDR3 is TGTGCCAGCAGCCCGACAGGGGGCTCTGGCTACACCTTC. The J gene is TRBJ1-2, the V gene TRBV5-6; 10 bases are shared with TRBD1. The CDR3 runs to 13 residues. With V trimmed by 4 bases and J by 7 bases, 4 bases remained unmatched. Germline V gene sequence: CDR1 SGHDT, CDR2 YYEEEE.

This sequence joins TRBV6-4 and TRBJ2-1; D gene ambiguous. V was cut by 4 bases and J by 0 bases, with 10 bases left in between. Germline CDR1 is MRHNA and CDR2 is SNTAGT. This CDR3 spans 15 amino acids. Here the CDR3 reads CASSGAPGSYNEQFF. CDR3 DNA: TGTGCCAGCAGTGGGGCGCCAGGCTCCTACAATGAGCAGTTCTTC.

This chain uses TRBV24-1 with TRBJ1-4; D is perhaps TRBD1 (6 bases). V was pared by 5 bases and J by 4 bases, with 19 bases between. This CDR3 spans 17 amino acids. Germline V gene sequence: CDR1 KGHDR, CDR2 SFDVKD. The CDR3 is CATSVGGTGSHNEKLFF. The DNA of the CDR3 is TGTGCCACCAGTGTCGGGGGAACAGGGTCTCATAATGAAAAACTGTTTTTT.

In this sample, this clone turned up once. The chain recombines TRBV11-3 with TRBJ2-1; no clear D gene. Per the germline V gene, CDR1 is SGHNT and CDR2 is YENEEA. The CDR3 spans 17 residues. Trimming stripped 6 bases from V and 7 bases from J, with 25 bases between. This CDR3 reads CASRTNWTLPHRNEQFF. CDR3 coding DNA: TGTGCCAGCAGGACCAACTGGACCTTACCCCATCGGAATGAGCAGTTCTTC.

The table lists this clone with a few counts. The chain carries TRBV10-2 and TRBJ2-1; no firm D call. The ends were cut back, 10 bases at V and 4 bases at J, with 14 bases in the middle. The germline gives CDR1 WSHSY, CDR2 SAAADI. This CDR3 is 13 amino acids long. The CDR3 is CATTGSRYNEQFF. The DNA of the CDR3 is TGCGCCACCACCGGGTCTCGTTACAATGAGCAGTTCTTC.

J is TRBJ2-5 and V is TRBV7-8; unclear D gene. This CDR3 has 13 residues. The germline CDR1 and CDR2 sequences are SGHVS and FQNEAQ. Trimming removed 1 base at V and 6 bases at J, with 9 bases between. CDR3 in amino acids: CASSLGLPQTQYF. The DNA for the CDR3 is TGTGCCAGCAGCTTAGGACTTCCGCAGACCCAGTACTTC.

This rearrangement joins TRBV10-1 to TRBJ1-1, with D uncertain. The CDR3 runs to 13 residues. Trimming removed 8 bases at V and 1 base at J, with 11 bases between. Germline values: CDR1 WNHNN, CDR2 SYGVQD (reference sequence). CDR3 sequence reads: CASRASQNTEAFF. CDR3 nucleotide sequence: TGCGCCAGCCGGGCCAGCCAGAACACTGAAGCTTTCTTT.

This chain joins TRBV5-4 and TRBJ1-2; D ambiguous. The CDR3 covers 13 residues. V lost 10 bases and J lost 0, with 13 bases in between. Germline CDR1 is SGHNT and CDR2 is YYREEE (reference sequence). The CDR3 DNA sequence: TGTGCCTATCACGATGAAGCTAACTATGGCTACACCTTC. Residues: CAYHDEANYGYTF.

This rearrangement joins TRBV27 to TRBJ2-1; 7 bases are shared with TRBD2. The V segment lost 8 bases and the J segment 0 bases; nucleotides outside the gene matches: 10. Germline-derived CDR1 and CDR2 are MNHEY and SMNVEV (reference sequence). The CDR3 sequence is 16 residues long. The CDR3 region has the DNA TGTGCCAGCCGAGGTGGGGGGGTACCCTCCTACAATGAGCAGTTCTTC. Translated, it gives CASRGGGVPSYNEQFF.

The V gene is TRBV30, the J gene TRBJ1-1; unclear D gene. Germline values: CDR1 GTSNPN, CDR2 SVGIG (reference sequence). The V gene lost 2 bases and the J gene lost 0 bases, with 7 bases spanning the gap. The CDR3 runs to 13 residues. The DNA of the CDR3 is TGTGCCTGGAGTTTTCTTATGAACACTGAAGCTTTCTTT. Translating gives CAWSFLMNTEAFF.

V is TRBV3-1 (or the pseudogene TRBV3-2) and J is TRBJ1-3, with unresolved D. The CDR3 contains 17 residues. CDR1 and CDR2 (germline): LGHDT, YNNKEL (reference sequence). Trimming stripped 6 bases from V and 2 bases from J, with 20 bases between. The CDR3 DNA sequence: TGTGCCAGCAGAAGCAGCGGGATTTTTGGGGCTGGAAACACCATATATTTT. As protein: CASRSSGIFGAGNTIYF.

This rearrangement joins TRBV5-1 to TRBJ2-5, with 9 bases identical to TRBD2. The CDR3 runs 16 residues. Germline trimming cut 4 bases from V and 1 base from J; bases unmatched to any gene: 8. The germline gives CDR1 SGHRS, CDR2 YFSETQ. The CDR3 sequence is CASSRLAGALQETQYF. CDR3 DNA sequence: TGCGCCAGCAGCAGATTAGCGGGAGCCCTCCAAGAGACCCAGTACTTC.

The chain recombines TRBV18 with TRBJ2-7; D is possibly TRBD1 or TRBD2 (5 bases each). This CDR3 is built from 15 residues. Deletions cut 4 bases from V and 2 bases from J, with 15 bases between. Looked up from germline, CDR1 is KGHSH and CDR2 is LQKENI. Written as DNA, the CDR3 is TGTGCCAGCTCACTTACTAGGACACGGACCTACGAGCAGTACTTC. As protein: CASSLTRTRTYEQYF. Full variable domain (remainder filled in from reference TRBV18 and TRBJ2-7): NAGVMQNPRHLVRRRGQEARLRCSPMKGHSHVYWYRQLPEEGLKFMVYLQKENIIDESGMPKERFSAEFPKEGPSILRIQQVVRGDSAAYFCASSLTRTRTYEQYFGPGTRLTVT.

This rearrangement joins TRBV2 to TRBJ1-4, with TRBD1 as a possible D gene (5 bases). Trimming stripped 8 bases from V and 3 bases from J, with 13 bases between. From germline, CDR1 is SNHLY and CDR2 FYNNEI. This CDR3 comprises 14 residues. The CDR3 reads CASRPWGANEKLFF. CDR3 DNA sequence: TGTGCCAGCCGACCTTGGGGCGCTAATGAAAAACTGTTTTTT. The full variable domain, rest sourced from reference TRBV2 and TRBJ1-4, is EPEVTQTPSHQVTQMGQEVILRCVPISNHLYFYWYRQILGQKVEFLVSFYNNEISEKSEIFDDQFSVERPDGSNFTLKIRSTKLEDSAMYFCASRPWGANEKLFFGSGTQLSVL.

This chain joins TRBV5-5 and TRBJ1-2; possible D gene TRBD1, 6 bases. Germline assignment: CDR1 SGHKS and CDR2 YYEKEE (reference sequence). This CDR3 has 14 residues. V was pared by 4 bases and J by 6 bases, with 16 bases between. The CDR3 here is CASSDQTGLDGYTF. CDR3 DNA sequence: TGTGCCAGCAGCGACCAGACAGGACTGGATGGCTACACCTTC.

This clone was observed a single time. The rearrangement joins TRBV28 to TRBJ2-1; tentatively, D is TRBD1 (6 bases). V gave up 3 bases and J gave up 6 bases, with 12 bases separating them. The germline V gene has CDR1 MDHEN and CDR2 SYDVKM. CDR3 size: 14 residues. This chain's CDR3 is CASSFLDSPNEQFF. Written as DNA, the CDR3 is TGTGCCAGCAGTTTTTTGGACAGCCCCAATGAGCAGTTCTTC.

V usage is TRBV24-1 and J usage is TRBJ2-1; TRBD2 aligns across 9 bases. With V trimmed by 3 bases and J by 10 bases, 3 bases remained unmatched. CDR3 length: 13 residues. Per germline, CDR1 KGHDR and CDR2 SFDVKD. The CDR3 region is CATSDPGLAEQFF. CDR3 nucleotides: TGTGCCACCAGTGATCCCGGACTAGCGGAGCAGTTCTTC.

The J gene is TRBJ2-1, the V gene TRBV5-6; a possible D gene is TRBD2 (6 bases). The CDR3 is 15 residues long. From germline, CDR1 is SGHDT and CDR2 YYEEEE. The V and J ends lost 9 bases and 0 bases respectively, with 16 bases between them. CDR3 protein: CATRGVGRSYNEQFF. DNA of the CDR3: TGTGCCACCCGCGGGGTTGGTCGCTCCTACAATGAGCAGTTCTTC.